This T cell receptor (beta chain) was captured by sequencing in a study of beta chain features in type 1 diabetes. Every bit of the isolated RNA underwent reverse transcription, so sequencing read expressed TCRB transcripts. The table came from immunoSEQ multiplex PCR; TCRdb's copy has only in-frame clones and leaves some out. Among 250,000 to 400,000 clones listed, around 15% were seen once. A few counts support this clone. The CDR3 spans 14 residues. Germline V gives CDR1 SGHRS, CDR2 YFSETQ. V shed 0 bases, J shed 8 bases, and the junction held 5 bases outside the gene matches. The specimen was central memory CD4+ T cells from blood. This chain uses TRBV5-1 with TRBJ2-4, with 7 bases matching TRBD1. The TCR comes from a man between 25 and 39 years old in good health. In DNA, the CDR3 is TGCGCCAGCAGCTTGGGGGACAGCCGGGACATTCAGTACTTC. It codes for CASSLGDSRDIQYF.